These 19 T cell receptor beta chains originate from one sample sequenced in a study of beta chain features in type 1 diabetes. The isolated RNA, all of it, was reverse transcribed, so expressed TCRB transcripts were what got sequenced. Data came from immunoSEQ multiplex PCR; TCRdb stores just in-frame clones and leaves some out. Here the sample spans roughly 370,000 clones, over 11% being singletons. Sample: naive CD4+ T cells from blood. Source of these receptors: a man younger than 45 in good health.

J is TRBJ2-1 and V is TRBV11-1; D gene uncertain. CDR3 size: 14 residues. CDR1 SGHAT and CDR2 FQDESV come from the germline V gene (reference sequence). V was shortened by 2 bases and J by 0 bases, with 5 bases between the two germline ends. Here the CDR3 DNA reads TGTGCCAGCAGCTTAAGGACCTCCTACAATGAGCAGTTCTTC. Its protein product is CASSLRTSYNEQFF. Drawing the rest from reference TRBV11-1 and TRBJ2-1, the complete variable domain is EAEVAQSPRYKITEKSQAVAFWCDPISGHATLYWYRQILGQGPELLVQFQDESVVDDSQLPKDRFSAERLKGVDSTLKIQPAELGDSAMYLCASSLRTSYNEQFFGPGTRLTVL.

The table lists this clone with a few counts. This chain links TRBV28 with TRBJ2-7; no definite D call. V was cut by 9 bases and J by 4 bases, with 13 bases left in between. The CDR3 covers 12 residues. The V gene's germline CDR1 is MDHEN and CDR2 SYDVKM. CDR3 in amino acids: CARLDLYYEQYV. The CDR3 DNA reads as TGTGCCAGGTTGGATCTCTATTACGAGCAGTACGTC.

This clone appeared a few times. The chain has TRBV9 and TRBJ2-1, with 8 nucleotides matching TRBD2. Germline CDR1 and CDR2: SGDLS and YYNGEE. The junction had 2 bases not matched to a gene; V was cut back by 0 bases and J by 6 bases. This CDR3 is 14 amino acids long. CDR3: CASSVDTSGNEQFF. The CDR3 DNA reads TGTGCCAGCAGCGTAGATACTAGCGGCAATGAGCAGTTCTTC.

The CDR3 region has the DNA TGCGCCAGCAGCTTGGGCCTTTATGAGACCCAGTACTTC. It encodes CASSLGLYETQYF. The rearrangement uses TRBV5-1 and TRBJ2-5; D remains unclear. The CDR3 is made up of 13 amino acids. V dropped 0 bases and J dropped 5 bases, with 8 bases sitting between them. CDR1 and CDR2 from the germline V gene are SGHRS and YFSETQ.

V usage is TRBV11-1 and J usage is TRBJ2-7, with 13 bases fitting TRBD2. The V segment lost 5 bases and the J segment 3 bases; nucleotides outside the gene matches: 4. This CDR3 spans 15 amino acids. Per germline, CDR1 SGHAT and CDR2 FQDESV (reference sequence). CDR3 sequence reads: CASSPTSGRFYEQYV. CDR3 coding DNA: TGTGCCAGCAGCCCGACTAGCGGGAGGTTCTACGAGCAGTACGTC.

This clone was seen more than once but under ten times. The chain joins TRBV18 to TRBJ2-3; D is possibly TRBD2 (5 bases). Trimming left V 2 bases short and J 3 bases short, with 18 bases between. This CDR3 is built from 17 residues. Per the germline V gene, CDR1 is KGHSH and CDR2 is LQKENI. The DNA for the CDR3 is TGTGCCAGCTCACCATTGGTCAGTCTAGCCAAAACAGATACGCAGTATTTT. Translating gives CASSPLVSLAKTDTQYF.

The rearrangement joins TRBV7-9 to TRBJ1-2; 7 bases agree with TRBD1. The CDR3 contains 14 residues. With V trimmed by 6 bases and J by 8 bases, 12 bases remained unmatched. The V gene's germline CDR1 is SEHNR and CDR2 FQNEAQ (reference sequence). CDR3 nucleotide sequence: TGTGCCAGCAGTCGCGGACAGGAACGGCCCGGCTACACCTTC. Residues: CASSRGQERPGYTF. The full variable domain, rest sourced from reference TRBV7-9 and TRBJ1-2, is DTGVSQNPRHKITKRGQNVTFRCDPISEHNRLYWYRQTLGQGPEFLTYFQNEAQLEKSRLLSDRFSAERPKGSFSTLEIQRTEQGDSAMYLCASSRGQERPGYTFGSGTRLTVV.

V usage is TRBV10-2 and J usage is TRBJ2-4; D gene ambiguous. Trimming removed 10 bases from V and 8 bases from J, with 21 bases in between. Germline lookup yields CDR1 WSHSY and CDR2 SAAADI. This CDR3 has 14 amino acids. Here the CDR3 reads CATSDGMIIDIQYF. The CDR3 nucleotides are TGCGCCACCTCTGATGGCATGATCATAGACATTCAGTACTTC.

The J gene is TRBJ2-7, the V gene TRBV13, with 7 bases aligning to TRBD1. The V gene end was trimmed by 5 bases and the J gene end by 0 bases; junction bases not matched to a gene: 13. The CDR3 runs 17 residues. Germline-derived CDR1 and CDR2 are PRHDT and FYEKMQ (reference sequence). The CDR3 bases are TGTGCCAGCAGCCTCAGGCCGACAGGGAGACCCTCCTACGAGCAGTACTTC. Translating it yields CASSLRPTGRPSYEQYF. Drawing the rest from reference TRBV13 and TRBJ2-7, the complete variable domain is AAGVIQSPRHLIKEKRETATLKCYPIPRHDTVYWYQQGPGQDPQFLISFYEKMQSDKGSIPDRFSAQQFSDYHSELNMSSLELGDSALYFCASSLRPTGRPSYEQYFGPGTRLTVT.

The chain employs TRBV14 and TRBJ2-4; 12 bases fit TRBD2. Germline CDR1 is SGHDN and CDR2 is FVKESK. V shed 4 bases, J shed 6 bases, and the junction held 4 bases outside the gene matches. The CDR3 sequence is 15 residues long. The CDR3 coding sequence is TGTGCCAGCAGCCTACTAGCGGGAGGAACAAACATTCAGTACTTC. Encoded protein: CASSLLAGGTNIQYF. Filled out from reference TRBV14 and TRBJ2-4, the complete variable domain reads EAGVTQFPSHSVIEKGQTVTLRCDPISGHDNLYWYRRVMGKEIKFLLHFVKESKQDESGMPNNRFLAERTGGTYSTLKVQPAELEDSGVYFCASSLLAGGTNIQYFGAGTRLSVL.

The CDR3: CASSVGTQETQYF. CDR3 nucleotides: TGTGCCAGCAGTGTGGGGACTCAAGAGACCCAGTACTTC. The chain carries TRBV6-1 and TRBJ2-5; possible D gene TRBD2, 6 bases. The germline CDR1 and CDR2 sequences are MNHNS and SASEGT. This CDR3 comprises 13 residues. V lost 4 bases, J lost 2 bases, and 8 bases lay in between.

The chain combines TRBV7-6 with TRBJ2-7; 8 bases are shared with TRBD1. The CDR3 length is 18 residues. The ends lost 5 bases at V and 4 bases at J; junction bases unmatched: 19. Looked up from germline, CDR1 is SGHVS and CDR2 is FNYEAQ. The CDR3 protein is CASSTRVVRTRQGYEQYF. The CDR3 DNA reads as TGTGCCAGCAGCACGCGCGTGGTGCGTACTCGACAGGGGTACGAGCAGTACTTC.

The CDR3 loop reads CASRDAGKEETQYF. The CDR3 nucleotides are TGTGCCAGCAGGGACGCAGGGAAGGAAGAGACCCAGTACTTC. V is TRBV7-2 and J is TRBJ2-5, with D possibly TRBD1 on 5 matching bases. Germline V gene lookup returns CDR1 SGHTA and CDR2 FQGNSA. V was cut by 6 bases and J by 3 bases, with 14 bases left in between. CDR3 length equals 14 residues.

This clone was seen a handful of times. The chain couples TRBV30 to TRBJ2-1; D could derive from TRBD1 or TRBD2 (5 bases each). The V end lost 1 base, the J end lost 0 bases, and 13 bases lay between the germline ends. CDR1 GTSNPN and CDR2 SVGIG come from the germline V gene (reference sequence). This CDR3 has 16 residues. The DNA for the CDR3 is TGTGCCTGGAGTGCCGGGACCCCCAACTCCTACAATGAGCAGTTCTTC. It translates to CAWSAGTPNSYNEQFF.

In this sample, this clone turned up a few times. The J gene is TRBJ2-5, the V gene TRBV7-3; D is perhaps TRBD2 (5 bases). This CDR3 spans 16 amino acids. Trimming pared 5 bases from V and 5 bases from J, leaving 21 bases between. From germline, CDR1 is SGHTA and CDR2 FQGTGA. CDR3 sequence: CASSPLGSRAGETQYF. The CDR3 coding sequence is TGTGCCAGCAGCCCCCTCGGGTCGAGGGCTGGCGAGACCCAGTACTTC.

This chain uses TRBV18 with TRBJ2-7, with D perhaps assigned TRBD1 or TRBD2 (5 bases each). Deletions cut 3 bases from V and 0 bases from J, with 12 bases between. The CDR3 consists of 15 residues. Germline V gives CDR1 KGHSH, CDR2 LQKENI. The CDR3 loop is CASSPRDGNSYEQYF. Here the CDR3 DNA reads TGTGCCAGCTCACCCCGGGACGGGAACTCCTACGAGCAGTACTTC.

The chain couples TRBV7-9 to TRBJ2-1; 7 bases are a match to TRBD2. The germline V gene has CDR1 SEHNR and CDR2 FQNEAQ (reference sequence). This CDR3 region has 15 residues. With V trimmed by 4 bases and J by 4 bases, 7 bases remained unmatched. CDR3 loop: CASSSQTSEYNEQFF. DNA for the CDR3: TGTGCCAGCAGCTCCCAAACTAGCGAATACAATGAGCAGTTCTTC.

This chain uses TRBV5-4 with TRBJ2-3; TRBD1 is a possible D gene (5 bases). CDR1 SGHNT and CDR2 YYREEE come from the germline V gene (reference sequence). The germline V and J ends were trimmed by 5 bases and 2 bases, with 6 bases remaining between them. The length of the CDR3 is 12 residues. The CDR3 region has the DNA TGTGCCAGCAGGGACAACACAGATACGCAGTATTTT. Translation gives CASRDNTDTQYF.

V and J are TRBV14 and TRBJ1-2, with D possibly matching TRBD1 (6 bases). V lost 0 bases to trimming and J lost 4 bases, with 12 bases between them. Germline lookup yields CDR1 SGHDN and CDR2 FVKESK. The CDR3 has 15 amino acids. The CDR3 DNA follows: TGTGCCAGCAGCCAAGATCCCGGACAGATCTATGGCTACACCTTC. It yields the protein CASSQDPGQIYGYTF.